Presented here are 24 T cell receptor beta chains from one specimen sequenced in a study of shared clonotypes between healthy human individuals (TCRdb year 2020). Libraries were made using the immunoSEQ multiplex PCR assay. Drawn from immuneACCESS, this table holds only the in-frame rearrangements with V and J called that TCRdb kept. Clones are partly lost; checked studies trace under half to an unresolved V gene and leave the rest unexplained. The sample contains roughly 2.2 million clones, about 92% of them found a single time. 0.3% to 0.4% of the sample is held by the ten biggest clonotypes. Sequencing input: naive CD4+ T cells from PBMCs. The intended sense of this specimen's cell subset or site label: CD45RA+ positively selected. These receptor sequences come from a man between 18 and 29 years old in good health. Some clones in this sample may be carry-over from other donors' samples.

CDR3 amino acids: CASTPLDSQNTEAFF. The CDR3, as DNA: TGTGCCAGTACTCCACTGGACAGCCAGAACACTGAAGCTTTCTTT. The chain is built from TRBV19 and TRBJ1-1, with D possibly being TRBD1 (6 bases). The CDR3 sequence is 15 residues long. V gave up 7 bases and J gave up 1 base, with 16 bases separating them. Germline CDR1 and CDR2: LNHDA and SQIVND (reference sequence).

The chain links TRBV6-6 to TRBJ1-5; maybe TRBD1 (6 bases). The CDR3 covers 15 residues. From germline, CDR1 is MNHNY and CDR2 SVGAGI (reference sequence). Trimming took off 4 bases at V and 1 base at J, with 11 bases between the two ends. In DNA, the CDR3 is TGTGCCAGCAGTTGGGGCAGGGGAAGCAATCAGCCCCAGCATTTT. It codes for CASSWGRGSNQPQHF.

The V gene is TRBV10-1, the J gene TRBJ1-5, with 8 positions matching TRBD1. This CDR3 is built from 16 residues. Per the germline V gene, CDR1 is WNHNN and CDR2 is SYGVQD (reference sequence). With V trimmed by 2 bases and J by 3 bases, 6 bases remained unmatched. CDR3 protein: CASSETGGPFNQPQHF. As DNA, the CDR3 is TGCGCCAGCAGTGAGACAGGGGGGCCCTTCAATCAGCCCCAGCATTTT.

V is TRBV5-1 and J is TRBJ2-7; D is perhaps TRBD2 (6 bases). Germline V CDR1 and CDR2: SGHRS, YFSETQ. V was trimmed by 1 base and J by 3 bases, leaving 14 bases between them. This CDR3 contains 15 residues. Written as DNA, the CDR3 is TGCGCCAGCAGCTTGTTGGAGGACTACGTCTACGAGCAGTACTTC. It specifies CASSLLEDYVYEQYF.

V gene TRBV2 combines with J gene TRBJ2-1; D perhaps matches TRBD1 (5 bases). V lost 8 bases and J 8 bases, leaving 16 bases between the germline ends. In germline, CDR1 is SNHLY, CDR2 FYNNEI. This CDR3 is built from 13 residues. The CDR3 DNA sequence: TGTGCCAGCCAGGGCTTAGGTATCGATGAGCAGTTCTTC. It yields the protein CASQGLGIDEQFF.

The chain carries TRBV7-3 and TRBJ2-5, with 13 bases that match TRBD2. J lost 5 bases, V lost 5 bases, and 8 bases had no gene match. CDR1 is SGHTA and CDR2 is FQGTGA in the germline V gene. The CDR3 has 16 residues. CDR3 protein: CASSQTGLAGAETQYF. The CDR3 DNA sequence: TGTGCCAGCAGCCAAACTGGACTAGCGGGAGCGGAGACCCAGTACTTC.

The genes are TRBV27 and TRBJ2-1; D may match TRBD1 or TRBD2 (5 bases each). The CDR3 is 15 residues long. Germline V gene sequence: CDR1 MNHEY, CDR2 SMNVEV (reference sequence). V lost 4 bases to trimming and J lost 7 bases, with 17 bases between them. The CDR3 region has the DNA TGTGCCAGCAGTTACGAACCGGGACCCATGAATGAGCAGTTCTTC. Its protein product is CASSYEPGPMNEQFF.

The V and J genes are TRBV5-1 and TRBJ2-1, with 9 bases aligning to TRBD1. This CDR3 region has 16 residues. Germline V lookup: CDR1 SGHRS, CDR2 YFSETQ. With V trimmed by 4 bases and J by 8 bases, 13 bases remained unmatched. The CDR3 nucleotides are TGCGCCAGCAGCAGGGAAACAGGGGGCAATATCGATGAGCAGTTCTTC. The encoded protein is CASSRETGGNIDEQFF.

J is TRBJ1-1 and V is TRBV19, with a weak D call TRBD1 (6 bases). The germline V and J ends were trimmed by 4 bases and 7 bases, with 16 bases remaining between them. CDR3 length: 14 residues. The germline V gene encodes CDR1 LNHDA and CDR2 SQIVND (reference sequence). The CDR3 bases are TGTGCCAGTAGTAGCCAGGGGACGAGCCTTGAAGCTTTCTTT. It encodes CASSSQGTSLEAFF.

This clone has just one count. Different DNA sequences within this sample yield the same CDR3. The V call is TRBV27, the J call TRBJ2-5; D not resolved. From germline, CDR1 is MNHEY and CDR2 SMNVEV (reference sequence). Trimming shortened V by 6 bases and J by 5 bases, and 10 bases separated the two germline ends. The CDR3 is made up of 12 amino acids. The DNA for the CDR3 is TGTGCCAGCAGCTTCGTCGGGGAGACCCAGTACTTC. It is translated as CASSFVGETQYF.

The table lists this clone with a count of one. In nucleotides, the CDR3 is TGTGCCAGCTCACCGACAGGGGGCGCAGAACAGCCCCAGCATTTT. Protein: CASSPTGGAEQPQHF. The chain uses TRBV18 and TRBJ1-5; 10 bases are a match to TRBD1. There are 15 residues in the CDR3. Germline-derived CDR1 and CDR2 are KGHSH and LQKENI. The J segment lost 7 bases and the V segment lost 3 bases, leaving 6 bases of the junction unmatched.

The chain recombines TRBV5-4 with TRBJ1-4; the D gene is possibly TRBD1 (6 bases). The CDR3 has 15 amino acids. Trimming cost V 3 bases and J 10 bases, with 19 bases left between them. Germline loops: CDR1 SGHNT, CDR2 YYREEE (reference sequence). DNA of the CDR3: TGTGCCAGCAGCTCAACTCAACAGGGTTCGGCAAAACTGTTTTTT. It yields the protein CASSSTQQGSAKLFF.

This rearrangement joins TRBV5-4 to TRBJ2-3, with 10 bases matching TRBD2. This CDR3 comprises 16 residues. The V and J ends lost 6 bases and 3 bases, in that order; junction bases with no gene match: 10. CDR1 and CDR2 from the germline V gene are SGHNT and YYREEE (reference sequence). The CDR3 region is CASNRFTSGTTDTQYF. CDR3 nucleotide sequence: TGTGCCAGCAACCGCTTTACTAGCGGGACTACAGATACGCAGTATTTT.

Comments on this clone: A read error may account for a junction end that differs from germline. The chain employs TRBV6-5 and TRBJ2-7; a possible D gene is TRBD1 (6 bases). CDR3 size: 13 residues. Germline V lookup: CDR1 MNHEY, CDR2 SVGAGI. CDR3 protein: CASSYGQQGALGF. DNA for the CDR3: TGTGCCAGCAGTTACGGACAACAGGGTGCGTTGGGGTTC.

The chain couples TRBV28 to TRBJ1-1; 8 bases fit TRBD1. V was pared by 5 bases and J by 1 base, with 3 bases of the junction left unmatched. CDR1 MDHEN and CDR2 SYDVKM come from the germline V gene. This CDR3 region has 14 residues. In DNA, the CDR3 is TGTGCCAGCAGTACCGGGACAGGGAACACTGAAGCTTTCTTT. Encoded protein: CASSTGTGNTEAFF.

A remark on this clone: Within the sample, other DNA sequences also encode this same CDR3. This chain links TRBV7-3 with TRBJ2-2; D possibly matches TRBD1 or TRBD2 (5 bases each). Germline V gene lookup returns CDR1 SGHTA and CDR2 FQGTGA. CDR3 size: 12 residues. V lost 5 bases and J 8 bases, leaving 9 bases between the germline ends. CDR3: CASSPGAGELFF. Written as DNA, the CDR3 is TGTGCCAGCAGCCCCGGGGCAGGGGAGCTGTTTTTT.

The chain carries TRBV10-3 and TRBJ1-5; 11 bases map to TRBD1. V lost 6 bases, J lost 0 bases, and 10 bases stayed unmatched. The CDR3 is 18 residues long. Germline assignment: CDR1 ENHRY and CDR2 SYGVKD. CDR3 coding DNA: TGTGCCATCAGGCCCGGGGACAGGGGGGAGGGTAGCAATCAGCCCCAGCATTTT. As protein: CAIRPGDRGEGSNQPQHF.

The chain carries TRBV5-8 and TRBJ2-5; D is uncertain. The CDR3 has 11 amino acids. Germline V gives CDR1 SGHTS, CDR2 YDEGEE. Trimming left V 5 bases short and J 6 bases short, with 8 bases between. The CDR3 DNA follows: TGTGCCAGCAGTTCCGACAAGACCCAGTACTTC. Encoded protein: CASSSDKTQYF.

J is TRBJ2-3 and V is TRBV5-1, with 8 bases lining up with TRBD2. V gave up 3 bases and J gave up 4 bases; unmatched junction bases: 10. The germline gives CDR1 SGHRS, CDR2 YFSETQ. The CDR3 runs to 16 residues. The CDR3 loop reads CASSSYRGLGPDTQYF. In nucleotides, the CDR3 is TGCGCCAGCAGCTCTTACCGGGGACTAGGCCCAGATACGCAGTATTTT.

The chain employs TRBV19 and TRBJ2-3, with TRBD1 as a possible D gene (5 bases). Trimming stripped 3 bases from V and 4 bases from J, with 11 bases between. Germline V lookup: CDR1 LNHDA, CDR2 SQIVND (reference sequence). The length of the CDR3 is 14 residues. CDR3 sequence reads: CASSMGRAPDTQYF. For the CDR3, the DNA is TGTGCCAGTAGTATGGGCAGGGCCCCAGATACGCAGTATTTT. The whole variable domain, remainder taken from reference TRBV19 and TRBJ2-3, is DGGITQSPKYLFRKEGQNVTLSCEQNLNHDAMYWYRQDPGQGLRLIYYSQIVNDFQKGDIAEGYSVSREKKESFPLTVTSAQKNPTAFYLCASSMGRAPDTQYFGPGTRLTVL.

This clone was seen just once. The chain uses TRBV15 and TRBJ1-3, with D hard to call. The CDR3 is made up of 14 amino acids. Germline CDR1 is LNHNV and CDR2 is YYDKDF (reference sequence). Trimming cost V 1 base and J 6 bases, with 10 bases left between them. Here the CDR3 DNA reads TGTGCCACCAGCAGAGGGCACTCGAAAAACACCATATATTTT. Translation: CATSRGHSKNTIYF.

The chain employs TRBV18 and TRBJ2-7; unclear D gene. CDR3 length: 14 residues. The germline gives CDR1 KGHSH, CDR2 LQKENI. V was shortened by 2 bases and J by 3 bases, with 11 bases between the two germline ends. CDR3 region: CASSPYWALYEQYF. In DNA form, the CDR3 reads TGTGCCAGCTCACCATATTGGGCCCTCTACGAGCAGTACTTC.

CDR3 sequence (DNA): TGTGCCAGCAGGGGTCCGAGGGGCGGGGCCGACACAGATACGCAGTATTTT. This codes for CASRGPRGGADTDTQYF. The chain joins TRBV2 to TRBJ2-3; tentatively, D is TRBD2 (6 bases). V dropped 6 bases and J dropped 2 bases, with 21 bases sitting between them. The germline V gene encodes CDR1 SNHLY and CDR2 FYNNEI. CDR3 length equals 17 residues.

The rearrangement links TRBV27 to TRBJ2-5, with 7 bases matching TRBD2. The germline V gene has CDR1 MNHEY and CDR2 SMNVEV (reference sequence). The CDR3 sequence is 16 residues long. Trimming at V came to 6 bases and at J to 0 bases, leaving 10 bases not matched to a gene. CDR3 nucleotide sequence: TGTGCCAGCAGCCGTAGAGTAGCGGGCAACCAAGAGACCCAGTACTTC. Protein: CASSRRVAGNQETQYF.